The subject of this entry is one TCR beta chain. Its antigen is still unknown. In germline, CDR1 is ENHRY, CDR2 SYGVKD. The CDR3 spans 15 residues. V gave up 2 bases and J gave up 3 bases, with 12 bases separating them. This specimen belongs to a study of chemoradiotherapy in HPV16-positive cancers. Repertoires were generated with immunoSEQ multiplex PCR, while TCRdb's copy carries only in-frame clones and drops some. The table has tens of thousands of clones, over 85% seen once. General study findings and limits: Functional assays defining HPV-specific T cells used only a couple of HPV16-positive patients.

The genes are TRBV10-3 and TRBJ2-3; D not certain. Here the sequenced sample was blood, taken from a patient who underwent chemoradiotherapy. The sequence came from a human donor with HPV-associated anogenital cancer. The CDR3 reads CAISEAELFTDTQYF. The DNA of the CDR3 is TGTGCCATCAGTGAGGCGGAACTCTTTACAGATACGCAGTATTTT.